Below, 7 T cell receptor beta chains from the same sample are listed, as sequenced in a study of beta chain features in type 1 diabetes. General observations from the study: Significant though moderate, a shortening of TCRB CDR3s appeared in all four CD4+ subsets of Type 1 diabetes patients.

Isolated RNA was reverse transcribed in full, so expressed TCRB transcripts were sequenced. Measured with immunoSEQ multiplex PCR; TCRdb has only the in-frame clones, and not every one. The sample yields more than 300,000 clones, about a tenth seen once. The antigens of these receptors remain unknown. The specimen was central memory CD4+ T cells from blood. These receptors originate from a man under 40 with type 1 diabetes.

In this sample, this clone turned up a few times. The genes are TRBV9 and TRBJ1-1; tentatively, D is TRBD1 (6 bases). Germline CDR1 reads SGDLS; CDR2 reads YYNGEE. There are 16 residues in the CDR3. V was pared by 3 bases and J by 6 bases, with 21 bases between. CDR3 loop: CASSASRQGFSAEAFF. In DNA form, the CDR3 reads TGTGCCAGCAGCGCCTCCCGGCAGGGGTTTAGCGCTGAAGCTTTCTTT.

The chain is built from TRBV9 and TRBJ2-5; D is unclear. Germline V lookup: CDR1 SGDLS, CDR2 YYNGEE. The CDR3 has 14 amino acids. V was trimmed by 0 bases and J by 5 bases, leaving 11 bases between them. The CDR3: CASSVGVKDETQYF. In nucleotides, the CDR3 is TGTGCCAGCAGCGTAGGGGTCAAGGACGAGACCCAGTACTTC.

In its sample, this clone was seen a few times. CDR3 in amino acids: CASSEAGRGVTEAFF. The CDR3 coding sequence is TGTGCCAGCAGCGAGGCTGGCAGGGGAGTTACTGAAGCTTTCTTT. This chain uses TRBV9 with TRBJ1-1; the D gene is possibly TRBD1 (6 bases). This CDR3 has 15 residues. Trimming stripped 3 bases from V and 5 bases from J, with 17 bases between. Germline CDR1 and CDR2: SGDLS and YYNGEE.

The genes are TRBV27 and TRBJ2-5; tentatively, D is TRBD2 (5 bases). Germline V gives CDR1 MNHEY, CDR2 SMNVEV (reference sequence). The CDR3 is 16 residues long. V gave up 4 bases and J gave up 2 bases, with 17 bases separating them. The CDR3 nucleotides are TGTGCCAGCAGTTCCCTAGGCGGGTCCCAACAAGAGACCCAGTACTTC. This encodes CASSSLGGSQQETQYF.

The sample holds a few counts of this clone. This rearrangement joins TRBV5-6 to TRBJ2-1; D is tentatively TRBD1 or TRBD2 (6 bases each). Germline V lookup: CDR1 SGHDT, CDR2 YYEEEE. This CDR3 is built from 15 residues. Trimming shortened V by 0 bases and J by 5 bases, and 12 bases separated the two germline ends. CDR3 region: CASSLGQGTHNEQFF. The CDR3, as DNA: TGTGCCAGCAGCTTGGGTCAGGGGACTCACAATGAGCAGTTCTTC. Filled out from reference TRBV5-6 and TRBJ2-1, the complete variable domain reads DAGVTQSPTHLIKTRGQQVTLRCSPKSGHDTVSWYQQALGQGPQFIFQYYEEEERQRGNFPDRFSGHQFPNYSSELNVNALLLGDSALYLCASSLGQGTHNEQFFGPGTRLTVL.

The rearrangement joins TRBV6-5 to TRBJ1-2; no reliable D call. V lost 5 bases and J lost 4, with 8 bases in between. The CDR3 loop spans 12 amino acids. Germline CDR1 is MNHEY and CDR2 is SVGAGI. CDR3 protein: CASSAGTYGYTF. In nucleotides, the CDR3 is TGTGCCAGCAGTGCAGGAACCTATGGCTACACCTTC.

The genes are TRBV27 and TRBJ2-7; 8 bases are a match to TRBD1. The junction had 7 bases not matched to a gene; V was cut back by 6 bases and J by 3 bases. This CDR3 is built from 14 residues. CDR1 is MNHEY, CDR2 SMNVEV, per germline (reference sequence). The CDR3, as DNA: TGTGCCAGCAGATCGACAGGGGCTAACTACGAGCAGTACTTC. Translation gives CASRSTGANYEQYF.